The 28 T cell receptor beta chains below come from one sample, sequenced in a study of cytotoxic CD8 clonotypes in ibrutinib-treated CLL. The method was immunoSEQ multiplex PCR; TCRdb's version includes in-frame clones alone and lacks a portion of them. The table records hundreds of thousands of clones, around 75% of them present only once. The sequencing here drew on PBMCs, taken after 12 months of ibrutinib treatment. The receptors originated from a human donor with chronic lymphocytic leukemia.

This clone came up many times. The V call is TRBV20-1, the J call TRBJ1-1; D is possibly TRBD1 (6 bases). CDR3 size: 11 residues. The germline gives CDR1 DFQATT, CDR2 SNEGSKA (reference sequence). V dropped 4 bases and J dropped 5 bases, with 8 bases sitting between them. CDR3 DNA: TGCAGTGCTAACAGGGTAACTGAAGCTTTCTTT. It specifies CSANRVTEAFF.

This clone was observed a handful of times. The chain recombines TRBV7-3 with TRBJ2-7, with TRBD2 as a possible D gene (7 bases). V lost 1 base, J lost 5 bases, and 15 bases lay in between. CDR1 SGHTA and CDR2 FQGTGA come from the germline V gene. The CDR3 is 15 residues long. The CDR3 DNA reads as TGTGCCAGCAGCTTAAGGGAGGGGGACGGGGACGAGCAGTACTTC. Translation gives CASSLREGDGDEQYF.

The chain uses TRBV7-2 and TRBJ2-7, with 10 bases fitting TRBD2. This CDR3 spans 14 amino acids. Germline V gives CDR1 SGHTA, CDR2 FQGNSA. V shed 5 bases and J 3 bases; nucleotides not matched to a gene: 4. CDR3 sequence (DNA): TGTGCCAGCAGCACAACTAGCGGGATCTACGAGCAGTACTTC. This gives the protein CASSTTSGIYEQYF.

This sequence joins TRBV4-1 and TRBJ1-1; D unclear. The germline V gene encodes CDR1 MGHRA and CDR2 YSYEKL. CDR3 length equals 13 residues. The V end was cut by 1 base, the J end by 1 base, with 4 bases between. CDR3 protein: CASSQGSNTEAFF. CDR3 bases: TGCGCCAGCAGCCAAGGTTCGAACACTGAAGCTTTCTTT.

The V call is TRBV30, the J call TRBJ2-7; 9 bases map to TRBD2. The CDR3 loop spans 15 amino acids. Germline CDR1 reads GTSNPN; CDR2 reads SVGIG (reference sequence). V gave up 4 bases and J gave up 2 bases; unmatched junction bases: 9. The CDR3: CAWTRLAGRTYEQYF. The DNA of the CDR3 is TGTGCCTGGACCCGGCTAGCGGGACGAACCTACGAGCAGTACTTC.

This sequence joins TRBV6-1 and TRBJ1-2, with D perhaps TRBD1 (5 bases). V was shortened by 3 bases and J by 3 bases, with 11 bases between the two germline ends. The CDR3 has 14 residues. From germline, CDR1 is MNHNS and CDR2 SASEGT. The CDR3 DNA follows: TGTGCCAGCAGTGATCAAGTGGGGGACTATGGCTACACCTTC. Translating it yields CASSDQVGDYGYTF.

The chain employs TRBV4-2 and TRBJ1-1; D uncertain. CDR3 length: 13 residues. Trimming stripped 2 bases from V and 0 bases from J, with 4 bases between. CDR1 and CDR2 (germline): LGHNA, YNFKEQ. The CDR3 region has the DNA TGTGCCAGCAGCCAAAACCTGAACACTGAAGCTTTCTTT. Its protein product is CASSQNLNTEAFF.

The CDR3 loop reads CASSFLTGGGNEQFF. The CDR3 DNA reads as TGCGCCAGCAGCTTTTTGACAGGGGGAGGCAATGAGCAGTTCTTC. The V call is TRBV5-1, the J call TRBJ2-1; TRBD1 matches 9 bases. The CDR3 is made up of 15 amino acids. CDR1 is SGHRS, CDR2 YFSETQ, per germline. V shed 2 bases, J shed 6 bases, and the junction held 6 bases outside the gene matches.

The rearrangement uses TRBV15 and TRBJ1-5, with D perhaps matching TRBD1 (5 bases). This CDR3 contains 16 residues. Germline V CDR1 and CDR2: LNHNV, YYDKDF (reference sequence). Trimming removed 1 base at V and 3 bases at J, with 13 bases between. CDR3 sequence: CATSRADSGPNQPQHF. The CDR3 DNA reads TGTGCCACCAGCAGAGCCGACAGCGGACCCAATCAGCCCCAGCATTTT.

V gene TRBV12-5 combines with J gene TRBJ2-7, with 7 bases identical to TRBD1. CDR1 and CDR2 (germline): LGHNT, FRNRAP. The CDR3 sequence is 16 residues long. The ends lost 3 bases at V and 2 bases at J; junction bases unmatched: 10. CDR3 loop: CASGLGTRQGPYEQYF. The CDR3 DNA sequence: TGTGCTAGTGGTTTAGGCACGAGACAGGGACCCTACGAGCAGTACTTC.

The gene calls are TRBV6-6 and TRBJ1-5; TRBD1 aligns across 10 bases. The V gene's germline CDR1 is MNHNY and CDR2 SVGAGI (reference sequence). Unmatched junction bases numbered 9, after V lost 4 bases and J lost 6 bases. The CDR3 covers 16 residues. CDR3 in DNA: TGTGCCAGCAGTTCCTCGGGACAGGGGTCTGGTCAGCCCCAGCATTTT. Amino acid sequence: CASSSSGQGSGQPQHF.

This chain uses TRBV6-6 with TRBJ2-3; a weak D match, TRBD2 (7 bases). V gave up 10 bases and J gave up 4 bases, with 21 bases separating them. Germline V gene data show CDR1 as MNHNY and CDR2 as SVGAGI (reference sequence). This CDR3 contains 15 residues. For the CDR3, the DNA is TGTGCCATCTACAGGGAGGGCGGAAAGGCAGATACGCAGTATTTT. This sequence encodes CAIYREGGKADTQYF.

V usage is TRBV18 and J usage is TRBJ2-3, with D possibly being TRBD2 (6 bases). Germline CDR1 and CDR2: KGHSH and LQKENI. V was cut by 6 bases and J by 1 base, with 14 bases left in between. The CDR3 runs 15 residues. CDR3 sequence: CASSQARRGTDTQYF. CDR3 in DNA: TGTGCCAGCTCCCAGGCCAGGAGGGGCACAGATACGCAGTATTTT.

The J gene is TRBJ1-1, the V gene TRBV27; D remains ambiguous. CDR1 MNHEY and CDR2 SMNVEV come from the germline V gene (reference sequence). V lost 3 bases and J lost 4, with 9 bases in between. This CDR3 contains 13 residues. The CDR3 coding sequence is TGTGCCAGCAGTTTCGGTAGGACCACTGAAGCTTTCTTT. Its protein is CASSFGRTTEAFF.

The chain links TRBV18 to TRBJ2-2; D gene unclear. With 3 bases removed from V and 1 base from J, the gap between germline ends came to 15 bases. This CDR3 comprises 17 residues. Germline V gene lookup returns CDR1 KGHSH and CDR2 LQKENI. The CDR3 sequence is CASSPRMSERNTGELFF. CDR3 bases: TGTGCCAGCTCACCCCGAATGTCAGAAAGGAACACCGGGGAGCTGTTTTTT.

The genes are TRBV6-1 and TRBJ2-7, with a weak D call TRBD1 (6 bases). CDR1 MNHNS and CDR2 SASEGT come from the germline V gene. The CDR3 consists of 15 residues. V was clipped by 1 base and J by 7 bases, with 17 bases between them. The chain's CDR3 is CASSEDGLGGQEQYF. The CDR3 region has the DNA TGTGCCAGCAGTGAAGATGGTCTAGGGGGTCAAGAGCAGTACTTC.

This clone showed up just once. The chain links TRBV7-2 to TRBJ2-2; possibly TRBD1 for D (7 bases). The CDR3 has 15 amino acids. The V gene's germline CDR1 is SGHTA and CDR2 FQGNSA. The V gene lost 6 bases and the J gene lost 4 bases, with 15 bases spanning the gap. CDR3 region: CASSLTGDSTGELFF. CDR3 coding DNA: TGTGCCAGCAGTCTCACAGGGGACTCCACCGGGGAGCTGTTTTTT.

This clone occurred once. This chain joins TRBV7-8 and TRBJ2-7; D not certain. The CDR3 has 14 residues. In germline, CDR1 is SGHVS, CDR2 FQNEAQ. V was cut by 1 base and J by 2 bases, with 9 bases left in between. The CDR3 sequence: CASSLVVGPYEQYF. CDR3 bases: TGTGCCAGCAGCTTAGTGGTCGGTCCCTACGAGCAGTACTTC.

This sequence joins TRBV19 and TRBJ1-5, with TRBD1 as a possible D gene (5 bases). Trimming shortened V by 6 bases and J by 3 bases, and 12 bases separated the two germline ends. Germline CDR1 and CDR2: LNHDA and SQIVND (reference sequence). CDR3 length: 14 residues. The CDR3 protein is CASSGARANQPQHF. The CDR3 region has the DNA TGTGCCAGTAGCGGGGCCAGGGCCAATCAGCCCCAGCATTTT.

The V call is TRBV14, the J call TRBJ2-1; 10 nucleotides align to TRBD2. V was clipped by 3 bases and J by 7 bases; unmatched bases: 12. The CDR3 consists of 17 residues. Germline V gives CDR1 SGHDN, CDR2 FVKESK. The CDR3 spells CASSQETSGSLRNEQFF. DNA for the CDR3: TGTGCCAGCAGCCAGGAGACTAGCGGGTCCCTGAGGAATGAGCAGTTCTTC.

The rearrangement joins TRBV15 to TRBJ2-7; TRBD1 aligns across 8 bases. With V trimmed by 0 bases and J by 2 bases, 0 bases remained unmatched. The CDR3 totals 14 residues. Germline values: CDR1 LNHNV, CDR2 YYDKDF (reference sequence). The CDR3 spells CATSRETGAYEQYF. CDR3 coding DNA: TGTGCCACCAGCAGAGAGACAGGGGCCTACGAGCAGTACTTC.

The chain recombines TRBV2 with TRBJ2-7; 9 bases are a match to TRBD1. The CDR3 has 17 residues. The V and J ends lost 1 base and 0 bases, in that order; junction bases with no gene match: 7. Germline lookup yields CDR1 SNHLY and CDR2 FYNNEI. The DNA for the CDR3 is TGTGCCAGCAGTGAAGGGTCGTGGGACAGGGCCTCCTACGAGCAGTACTTC. It is translated as CASSEGSWDRASYEQYF.

This clone was found a few times. This sequence joins TRBV7-2 and TRBJ2-6, with D uncertain. The germline V gene encodes CDR1 SGHTA and CDR2 FQGNSA. V shed 4 bases and J shed 0 bases, with 7 bases lying between them. The CDR3 totals 15 residues. The CDR3 sequence is CASSSAVSGANVLTF. As DNA, the CDR3 is TGTGCCAGCAGCTCCGCAGTCTCTGGGGCCAACGTCCTGACTTTC.

The table lists this clone with a count of one. The chain recombines TRBV5-1 with TRBJ1-1; possible D gene TRBD1, 5 bases. With 0 bases removed from V and 3 bases from J, the gap between germline ends came to 12 bases. CDR3 size: 15 residues. Germline V gene data show CDR1 as SGHRS and CDR2 as YFSETQ. CDR3 in amino acids: CASSLAILGDTEAFF. CDR3 DNA: TGCGCCAGCAGCTTGGCCATCTTGGGGGACACTGAAGCTTTCTTT. Looking up the rest from reference TRBV5-1 and TRBJ1-1 gives the full variable domain: KAGVTQTPRYLIKTRGQQVTLSCSPISGHRSVSWYQQTPGQGLQFLFEYFSETQRNKGNFPGRFSGRQFSNSRSEMNVSTLELGDSALYLCASSLAILGDTEAFFGQGTRLTVV.

This chain links TRBV19 with TRBJ1-1; D unclear. This CDR3 comprises 17 residues. V lost 5 bases and J 5 bases, leaving 24 bases between the germline ends. Germline-derived CDR1 and CDR2 are LNHDA and SQIVND (reference sequence). CDR3 sequence reads: CASSPRPPVPGWTEAFF. The CDR3 bases are TGTGCCAGTAGTCCAAGGCCTCCCGTTCCTGGGTGGACTGAAGCTTTCTTT.

The J gene is TRBJ2-2, the V gene TRBV29-1; no firm D call. Trimming removed 7 bases from V and 1 base from J, with 10 bases in between. Germline assignment: CDR1 SQVTM and CDR2 ANQGSEA. The CDR3 contains 13 residues. The CDR3 region is CSGGGGNTGELFF. CDR3 in DNA: TGCAGCGGCGGTGGCGGGAACACCGGGGAGCTGTTTTTT.

This clone has more than one count but fewer than ten. The rearrangement joins TRBV2 to TRBJ1-2; tentatively, D is TRBD1 (5 bases). The CDR3 totals 14 residues. CDR1 and CDR2 from the germline V gene are SNHLY and FYNNEI. V was shortened by 7 bases and J by 6 bases, with 18 bases between the two germline ends. This CDR3 is CASTPTGAGDGYTF. The CDR3 DNA sequence: TGTGCCAGCACTCCCACCGGGGCCGGCGATGGCTACACCTTC.

J is TRBJ2-3 and V is TRBV7-2; no reliable D call. Trimming removed 5 bases at V and 6 bases at J, with 15 bases between. The CDR3 spans 14 residues. The germline CDR1 and CDR2 sequences are SGHTA and FQGNSA. The CDR3 loop reads CASSGKGVGDTQYF. In DNA, the CDR3 is TGTGCCAGCAGCGGTAAGGGCGTGGGGGATACGCAGTATTTT. Full variable domain (outside the CDR3, taken from reference TRBV7-2 and TRBJ2-3): GAGVSQSPSNKVTEKGKDVELRCDPISGHTALYWYRQSLGQGLEFLIYFQGNSAPDKSGLPSDRFSAERTGGSVSTLTIQRTQQEDSAVYLCASSGKGVGDTQYFGPGTRLTVL.